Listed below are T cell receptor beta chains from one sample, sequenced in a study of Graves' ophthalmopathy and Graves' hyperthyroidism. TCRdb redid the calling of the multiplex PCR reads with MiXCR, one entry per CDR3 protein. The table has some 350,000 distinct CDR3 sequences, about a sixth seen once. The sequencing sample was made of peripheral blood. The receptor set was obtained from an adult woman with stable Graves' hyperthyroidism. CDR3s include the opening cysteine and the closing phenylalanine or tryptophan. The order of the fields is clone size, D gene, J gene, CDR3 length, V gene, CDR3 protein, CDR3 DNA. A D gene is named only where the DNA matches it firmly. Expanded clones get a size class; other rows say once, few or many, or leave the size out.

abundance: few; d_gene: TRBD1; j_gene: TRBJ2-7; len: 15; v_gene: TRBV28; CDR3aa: CASSSWTTGAGEQYF; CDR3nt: TGTGCCAGCAGTTCTTGGACAACAGGGGCCGGAGAGCAGTACTTC
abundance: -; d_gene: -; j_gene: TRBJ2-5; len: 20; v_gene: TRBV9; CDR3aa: CASSVWGPGPPWPGQETQYF; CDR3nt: TGTGCCAGCAGCGTCTGGGGCCCGGGCCCCCCGTGGCCCGGGCAAGAGACCCAGTACTTC
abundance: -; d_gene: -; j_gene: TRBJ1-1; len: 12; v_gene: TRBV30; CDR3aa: CAWTSKVSEAFF; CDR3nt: TGTGCCTGGACTAGTAAGGTTTCGGAAGCTTTCTTT
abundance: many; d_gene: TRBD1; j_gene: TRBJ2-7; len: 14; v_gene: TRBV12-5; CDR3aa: CASTTGTGSFEQYF; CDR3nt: TGTGCTAGCACGACCGGGACAGGATCCTTCGAGCAGTACTTC
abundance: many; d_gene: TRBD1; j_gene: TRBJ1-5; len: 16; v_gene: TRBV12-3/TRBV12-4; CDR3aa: CASSSRQGGYHQPQHF; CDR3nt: TGTGCCAGCAGTAGTCGACAGGGTGGTTACCATCAGCCCCAGCATTTT
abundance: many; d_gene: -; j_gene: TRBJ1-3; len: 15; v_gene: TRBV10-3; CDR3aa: CAISELGPSGNTIYF; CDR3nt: TGTGCCATCAGTGAGCTAGGGCCCTCTGGAAACACCATATATTTT
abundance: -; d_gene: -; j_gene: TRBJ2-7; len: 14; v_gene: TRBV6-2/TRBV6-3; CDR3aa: CASSTGTYAYEQYF; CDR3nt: TGTGCCAGCAGCACCGGGACCTACGCCTACGAGCAGTACTTC
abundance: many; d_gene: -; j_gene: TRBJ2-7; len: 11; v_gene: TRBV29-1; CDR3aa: CSVENGGEQYF; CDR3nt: TGCAGCGTTGAAAATGGGGGAGAGCAGTACTTC
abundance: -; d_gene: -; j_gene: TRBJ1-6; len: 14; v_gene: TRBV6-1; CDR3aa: CASSEGTENSPLHF; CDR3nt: TGTGCCAGCAGTGAAGGGACAGAAAATTCACCCCTCCACTTT
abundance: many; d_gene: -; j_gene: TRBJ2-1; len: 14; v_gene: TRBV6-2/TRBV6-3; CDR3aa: CASSYSGEGNEQFF; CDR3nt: TGTGCCAGCAGTTACTCGGGAGAGGGGAATGAGCAGTTCTTC
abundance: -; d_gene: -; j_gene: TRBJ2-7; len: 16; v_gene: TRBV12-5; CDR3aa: CASGSTTDTGAYDQYF; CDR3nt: TGTGCTAGTGGTTCCACGACCGACACGGGGGCCTACGATCAGTACTTC
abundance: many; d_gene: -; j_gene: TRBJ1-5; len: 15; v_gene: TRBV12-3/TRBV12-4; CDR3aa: CASSLVDSSNQPQHF; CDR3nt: TGTGCCAGCAGTCTTGTGGACAGTAGCAATCAGCCCCAGCATTTT
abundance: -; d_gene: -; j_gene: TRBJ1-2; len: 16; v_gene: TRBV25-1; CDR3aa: CASSDLATGRSYGYTF; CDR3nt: TGTGCCAGCAGTGACCTTGCTACTGGACGGAGCTATGGCTACACCTTC
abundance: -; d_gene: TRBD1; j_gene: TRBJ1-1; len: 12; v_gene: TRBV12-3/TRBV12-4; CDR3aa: CASSPSGGQAFF; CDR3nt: TGTGCCAGCAGTCCCTCAGGGGGCCAGGCTTTCTTT
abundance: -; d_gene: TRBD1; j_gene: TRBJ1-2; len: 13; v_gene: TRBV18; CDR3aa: CASSPQGAAGYTF; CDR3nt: TGTGCCAGCTCACCACAGGGGGCAGCAGGCTACACCTTC
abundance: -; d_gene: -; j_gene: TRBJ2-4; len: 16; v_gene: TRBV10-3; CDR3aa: CAISERTNWVKNIQYF; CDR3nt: TGTGCCATCAGTGAGAGGACTAACTGGGTCAAAAACATTCAGTACTTC
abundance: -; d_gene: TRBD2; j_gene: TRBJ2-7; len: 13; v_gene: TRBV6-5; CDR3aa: CASSYSMAGGEYF; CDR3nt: TGTGCCAGCAGTTACTCGATGGCGGGGGGCGAGTACTTC
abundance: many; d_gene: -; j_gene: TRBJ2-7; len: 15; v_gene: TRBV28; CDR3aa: CASSRDVTEAYEQYF; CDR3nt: TGTGCCAGCAGCAGAGACGTAACGGAGGCCTACGAGCAGTACTTC
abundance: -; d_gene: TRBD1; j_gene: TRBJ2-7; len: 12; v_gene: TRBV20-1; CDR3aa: CSAWTGINEQYF; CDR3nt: TGCAGTGCCTGGACAGGGATCAACGAGCAGTACTTC
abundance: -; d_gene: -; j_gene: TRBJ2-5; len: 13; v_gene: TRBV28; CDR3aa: CSSCLWTRVTQYF; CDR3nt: TGTTCCAGCTGTTTATGGACGAGAGTCACCCAGTACTTC
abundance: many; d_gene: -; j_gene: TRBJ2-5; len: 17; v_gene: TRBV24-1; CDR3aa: CATSDFTSGLIQETQYF; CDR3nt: TGTGCCACCAGTGATTTTACGAGTGGGCTAATCCAAGAGACCCAGTACTTC
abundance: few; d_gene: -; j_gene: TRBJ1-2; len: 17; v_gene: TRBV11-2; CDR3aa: CASSLFGGRGVNYGYTF; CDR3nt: TGTGCCAGCAGCTTATTTGGGGGGCGCGGGGTTAACTATGGCTACACCTTC
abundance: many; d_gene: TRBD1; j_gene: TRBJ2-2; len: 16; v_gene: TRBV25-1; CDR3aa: CASRSRGPANTGELFF; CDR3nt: TGTGCCAGCAGGTCCAGGGGGCCCGCGAACACCGGGGAGCTGTTTTTT
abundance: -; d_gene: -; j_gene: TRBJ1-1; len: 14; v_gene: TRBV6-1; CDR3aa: CASSVVGEGTEAFF; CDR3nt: TGTGCCAGCAGTGTTGTAGGTGAGGGCACTGAAGCTTTCTTT
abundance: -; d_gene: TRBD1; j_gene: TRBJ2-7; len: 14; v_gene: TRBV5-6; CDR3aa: CASSLRQGGDEQYF; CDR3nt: TGTGCCAGCAGTCTCAGACAGGGTGGGGACGAGCAGTACTTC
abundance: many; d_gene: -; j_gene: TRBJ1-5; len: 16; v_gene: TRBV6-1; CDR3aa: CASSESQSYSNQPQHF; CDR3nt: TGTGCCAGCAGTGAAAGTCAGTCTTATAGCAATCAGCCCCAGCATTTT
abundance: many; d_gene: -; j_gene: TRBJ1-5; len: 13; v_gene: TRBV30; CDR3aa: CAWSVGGDQPQHF; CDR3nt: TGTGCCTGGAGTGTTGGAGGGGATCAGCCCCAGCATTTT
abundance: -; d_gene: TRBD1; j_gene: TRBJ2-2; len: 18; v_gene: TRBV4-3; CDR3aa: CASSQYVSGTGGFGELFF; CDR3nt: TGCGCCAGCAGCCAATACGTTTCCGGGACAGGGGGCTTCGGGGAGCTGTTTTTT
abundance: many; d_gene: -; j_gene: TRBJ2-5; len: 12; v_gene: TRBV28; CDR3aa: CASSSEKETQYF; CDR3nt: TGTGCCAGCAGTTCAGAGAAAGAGACCCAGTACTTC
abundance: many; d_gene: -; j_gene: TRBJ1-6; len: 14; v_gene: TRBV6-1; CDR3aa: CASSEDPGYSPLHF; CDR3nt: TGTGCCAGCAGTGAAGACCCGGGTTATTCACCCCTCCACTTT
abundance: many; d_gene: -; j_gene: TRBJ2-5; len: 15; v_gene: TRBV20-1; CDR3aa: CSARAISGDQETQYF; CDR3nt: TGCAGTGCTAGAGCAATTAGCGGCGATCAAGAGACCCAGTACTTC
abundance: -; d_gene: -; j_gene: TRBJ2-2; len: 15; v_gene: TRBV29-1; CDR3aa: CSVGAGTPNTGELFF; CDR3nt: TGCAGCGTTGGGGCCGGGACACCGAACACCGGGGAGCTGTTTTTT
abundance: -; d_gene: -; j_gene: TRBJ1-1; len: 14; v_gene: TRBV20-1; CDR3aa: CSAYWGVGAGEAFF; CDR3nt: TGCAGCGCATACTGGGGGGTGGGGGCTGGTGAAGCTTTCTTT
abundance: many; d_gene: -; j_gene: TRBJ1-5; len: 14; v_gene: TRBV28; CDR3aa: CASSRARVSQPQHF; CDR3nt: TGTGCCAGCAGCCGGGCCAGGGTCAGTCAGCCCCAGCATTTT
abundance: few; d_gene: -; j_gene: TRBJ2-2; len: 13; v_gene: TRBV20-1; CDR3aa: CSATRAPTGELFF; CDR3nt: TGCAGTGCTACCCGGGCCCCAACCGGGGAGCTGTTTTTT
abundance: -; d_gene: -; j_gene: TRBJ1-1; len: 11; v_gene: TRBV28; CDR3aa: CASSPRFEAFF; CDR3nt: TGTGCCAGCAGTCCCCGGTTTGAAGCTTTCTTT
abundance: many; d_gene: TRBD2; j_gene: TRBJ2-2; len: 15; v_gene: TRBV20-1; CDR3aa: CSARKAGANTGELFF; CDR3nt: TGCAGTGCTAGGAAAGCGGGAGCCAACACCGGGGAGCTGTTTTTT
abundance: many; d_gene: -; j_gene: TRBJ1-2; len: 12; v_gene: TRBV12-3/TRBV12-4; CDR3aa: CASSTSNYGYTF; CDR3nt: TGTGCCAGCAGTACCTCGAACTATGGCTACACCTTC
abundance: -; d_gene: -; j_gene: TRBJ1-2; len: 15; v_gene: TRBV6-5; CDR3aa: CASSYVLGPPSGYTF; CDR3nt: TGTGCCAGCAGTTACGTTTTAGGGCCCCCGAGCGGCTACACCTTC
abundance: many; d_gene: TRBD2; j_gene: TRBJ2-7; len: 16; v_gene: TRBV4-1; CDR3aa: CASSQLPGLARLEQYF; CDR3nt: TGCGCCAGCAGCCAACTACCGGGACTAGCTCGTCTCGAGCAGTACTTC
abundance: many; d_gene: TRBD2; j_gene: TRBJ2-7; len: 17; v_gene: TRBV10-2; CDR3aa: CASSDKPLAGGPHEQYF; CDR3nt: TGCGCCAGCAGCGACAAGCCTCTAGCGGGAGGGCCCCACGAGCAGTACTTC
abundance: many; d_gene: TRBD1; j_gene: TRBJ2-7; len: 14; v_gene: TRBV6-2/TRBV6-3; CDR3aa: CARDRRPTSYEQYF; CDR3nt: TGTGCCAGGGACAGGAGACCTACCTCCTACGAGCAGTACTTC
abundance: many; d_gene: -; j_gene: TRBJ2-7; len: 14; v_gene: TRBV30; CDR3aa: CAWSEDSFSYEQYF; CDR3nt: TGTGCCTGGAGTGAAGACAGTTTTTCCTACGAGCAGTACTTC
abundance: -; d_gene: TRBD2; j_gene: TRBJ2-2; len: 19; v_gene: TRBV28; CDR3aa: CASRTSGTSGTLGTGELFF; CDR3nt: TGTGCCAGCAGGACATCCGGGACTAGCGGAACGTTAGGCACCGGGGAGCTGTTTTTT
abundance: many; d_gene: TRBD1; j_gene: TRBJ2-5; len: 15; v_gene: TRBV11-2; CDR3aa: CASSLLQGGGETQYF; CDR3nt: TGTGCCAGCAGCTTGTTACAGGGGGGTGGAGAGACCCAGTACTTC
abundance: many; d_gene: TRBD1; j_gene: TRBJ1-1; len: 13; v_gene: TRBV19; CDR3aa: CASIHRGNTEAFF; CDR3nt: TGTGCCAGTATACACAGGGGGAACACTGAAGCTTTCTTT
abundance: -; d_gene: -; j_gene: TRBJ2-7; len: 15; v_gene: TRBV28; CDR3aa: CASSTPRGHSYEQCF; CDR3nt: TGTGCCAGCAGCACACCCAGGGGCCATTCCTACGAGCAGTGCTTC
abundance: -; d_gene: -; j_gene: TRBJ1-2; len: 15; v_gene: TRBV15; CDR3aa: CATSLRGGRNYGYTF; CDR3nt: TGTGCCACCAGCCTACGAGGGGGGCGCAACTATGGCTACACCTTC